The 30 T cell receptor beta chains below all came from one sample that was sequenced in a study of blood T cell repertoires in COVID-19. TCRdb's copy holds only in-frame clones and misses some; the assay was immunoSEQ multiplex PCR. The sample consists of approximately 330,000 clones, 90% of them appearing once. Sequencing input: peripheral blood. The receptor source for this set is a woman aged 40-49 years with COVID-19, enrolled during active disease.

The J gene is TRBJ2-1, the V gene TRBV19; a possible D gene is TRBD2 (6 bases). Trimming removed 1 base at V and 3 bases at J, with 13 bases between. This CDR3 is 16 amino acids long. Germline V gene data show CDR1 as LNHDA and CDR2 as SQIVND (reference sequence). The CDR3 nucleotides are TGTGCCAGTAGTATAGGCGGGGCAGGCCGCTACAATGAGCAGTTCTTC. Translation: CASSIGGAGRYNEQFF.

J is TRBJ1-1 and V is TRBV5-1; TRBD1 might be the D (6 bases). With 3 bases removed from V and 5 bases from J, the gap between germline ends came to 23 bases. The CDR3 sequence is 17 residues long. In germline, CDR1 is SGHRS, CDR2 YFSETQ. Here the CDR3 DNA reads TGCGCCAGCAGCTCTCTCCCATACGGACAGAGGGGGACTGAAGCTTTCTTT. Protein: CASSSLPYGQRGTEAFF.

The chain links TRBV6-1 to TRBJ2-7; 7 bases line up with TRBD2. The V gene end was trimmed by 1 base and the J gene end by 4 bases; junction bases not matched to a gene: 1. CDR1 MNHNS and CDR2 SASEGT come from the germline V gene. The CDR3 has 13 amino acids. DNA for the CDR3: TGTGCCAGCAGTGAAGGACTAGCTTACGAGCAGTACTTC. Residues: CASSEGLAYEQYF.

The chain links TRBV29-1 to TRBJ1-3, with TRBD1 identical over 7 bases. V gave up 7 bases and J gave up 0 bases; unmatched junction bases: 9. From germline, CDR1 is SQVTM and CDR2 ANQGSEA. The CDR3 consists of 15 residues. The CDR3 here is CSANGAGGSGNTIYF. CDR3 bases: TGCAGCGCGAATGGGGCAGGGGGCTCTGGAAACACCATATATTTT.

This chain uses TRBV7-2 with TRBJ1-1; D not resolved. Germline loops: CDR1 SGHTA, CDR2 FQGNSA. The CDR3 loop spans 12 amino acids. The V end lost 10 bases, the J end lost 1 base, and 10 bases lay between the germline ends. The CDR3 sequence is CATGAQNTEAFF. The CDR3 DNA is TGTGCCACCGGAGCACAGAACACTGAAGCTTTCTTT.

The gene calls are TRBV27 and TRBJ1-1, with D unresolved. The V gene lost 6 bases and the J gene lost 1 base, with 9 bases spanning the gap. CDR1 MNHEY and CDR2 SMNVEV come from the germline V gene (reference sequence). This CDR3 spans 13 amino acids. In DNA, the CDR3 is TGTGCCAGCAGCCCCTCTTCGAACACTGAAGCTTTCTTT. It encodes CASSPSSNTEAFF.

The gene calls are TRBV18 and TRBJ1-1; 7 bases are a match to TRBD1. Germline CDR1 is KGHSH and CDR2 is LQKENI. J gave up 1 base and V 3 bases, and 5 bases lay outside the gene matches. There are 15 residues in the CDR3. CDR3 in amino acids: CASSPATGRNTEAFF. The CDR3 bases are TGTGCCAGCTCACCGGCGACAGGGCGGAACACTGAAGCTTTCTTT.

V usage is TRBV6-1 and J usage is TRBJ1-5, with D maybe TRBD1 (5 bases). The CDR3 is 16 amino acids. Trimming stripped 3 bases from V and 9 bases from J, with 21 bases between. The germline V gene has CDR1 MNHNS and CDR2 SASEGT. The CDR3 DNA is TGTGCCAGCAGTGACGAAAGAGTGGGGGGTTCGGGGCCCCAGCATTTT. This gives the protein CASSDERVGGSGPQHF.

This chain links TRBV2 with TRBJ1-6, with unresolved D. Germline assignment: CDR1 SNHLY and CDR2 FYNNEI. Trimming removed 4 bases at V and 10 bases at J, with 8 bases between. CDR3 length: 12 residues. Here the CDR3 DNA reads TGTGCCAGCAGTGCTCCGCGGTCACCCCTCCACTTT. The encoded protein is CASSAPRSPLHF.

This rearrangement joins TRBV6-5 to TRBJ2-3; D may be TRBD1 (5 bases). Trimming removed 6 bases at V and 4 bases at J, with 14 bases between. Germline CDR1 is MNHEY and CDR2 is SVGAGI. The CDR3 is 14 residues long. The CDR3 loop reads CASSRGQTADTQYF. The CDR3 DNA sequence: TGTGCCAGCAGCCGTGGACAAACGGCAGATACGCAGTATTTT.

This clone was recorded a few times. This chain connects TRBV19 to TRBJ1-5, with 8 bases matching TRBD1. The CDR3 sequence is 15 residues long. V shed 5 bases, J shed 10 bases, and the junction held 13 bases outside the gene matches. The germline V gene has CDR1 LNHDA and CDR2 SQIVND (reference sequence). CDR3 protein: CASSARTGTGEPQHF. The CDR3 bases are TGTGCCAGTAGTGCGAGAACCGGGACAGGTGAACCCCAGCATTTT.

V and J are TRBV3-1 (or the pseudogene TRBV3-2) and TRBJ2-3, with 11 bases matching TRBD2. Per the germline V gene, CDR1 is LGHDT and CDR2 is YNNKEL (reference sequence). The CDR3 extends over 18 amino acids. V was clipped by 4 bases and J by 5 bases; unmatched bases: 14. CDR3 DNA: TGTGCCAGCAGCCCCACCCTGCCGACTAGCGGGAATCAAGATACGCAGTATTTT. As protein: CASSPTLPTSGNQDTQYF.

This clone was detected once. CDR3 coding DNA: TGTGCCAGCAGCTTAGCGCCAGGGCCTAATGAAAAACTGTTTTTT. It yields the protein CASSLAPGPNEKLFF. The genes are TRBV7-6 and TRBJ1-4, with a weak D call TRBD1 (5 bases). Germline V gene lookup returns CDR1 SGHVS and CDR2 FNYEAQ. V was trimmed by 0 bases and J by 3 bases, leaving 8 bases between them. The CDR3 consists of 15 residues.

To note about this clone: Other DNA sequences of this sample code for an identical CDR3. The V call is TRBV2, the J call TRBJ2-2; D is ambiguous. CDR1 is SNHLY, CDR2 FYNNEI, per germline. The CDR3 is 13 residues long. V lost 6 bases and J lost 0, with 5 bases in between. The CDR3 spells CASRQTNTGELFF. In DNA, the CDR3 is TGTGCCAGCAGACAAACGAACACCGGGGAGCTGTTTTTT.

The gene calls are TRBV18 and TRBJ2-5; D is ambiguous. V was clipped by 2 bases and J by 2 bases, with 12 bases between them. This CDR3 has 15 amino acids. In germline, CDR1 is KGHSH, CDR2 LQKENI. CDR3 coding DNA: TGTGCCAGCTCACCAAATGCAGGCTTACAAGAGACCCAGTACTTC. It translates to CASSPNAGLQETQYF.

The V call is TRBV27, the J call TRBJ2-2, with D possibly matching TRBD1 (5 bases). Trimming stripped 6 bases from V and 6 bases from J, with 17 bases between. The CDR3 consists of 15 residues. CDR1 MNHEY and CDR2 SMNVEV come from the germline V gene (reference sequence). Here the CDR3 DNA reads TGTGCCAGCAGAGTTAGGGGTATCAGTTCCGGGGAGCTGTTTTTT. This sequence encodes CASRVRGISSGELFF.

The CDR3 here is CASSLEGGDLYYGYTF. The CDR3 DNA reads TGCGCCAGCAGCTTGGAAGGAGGGGACTTATACTATGGCTACACCTTC. The chain has TRBV5-1 and TRBJ1-2; tentatively, D is TRBD1 (5 bases). The V gene lost 0 bases and the J gene lost 3 bases, with 15 bases spanning the gap. CDR1 and CDR2 from the germline V gene are SGHRS and YFSETQ. This CDR3 has 16 residues.

The V gene is TRBV19, the J gene TRBJ2-5; 11 bases agree with TRBD1. The CDR3 has 16 residues. V lost 3 bases, J lost 3 bases, and 6 bases stayed unmatched. Germline lookup yields CDR1 LNHDA and CDR2 SQIVND (reference sequence). In DNA form, the CDR3 reads TGTGCCAGTAGTATCCGAGGACAGGGGGCGGAAGAGACCCAGTACTTC. It encodes CASSIRGQGAEETQYF.

This chain links TRBV28 with TRBJ2-2, with 9 nucleotides matching TRBD2. The length of the CDR3 is 18 residues. J gave up 1 base and V 4 bases, and 10 bases lay outside the gene matches. Germline V gene data show CDR1 as MDHEN and CDR2 as SYDVKM. CDR3 sequence (DNA): TGTGCCAGCAGTTCTAGCGGGGTCCTCCCTTTGAACACCGGGGAGCTGTTTTTT. It specifies CASSSSGVLPLNTGELFF. The full variable domain, rest sourced from reference TRBV28 and TRBJ2-2, is DVKVTQSSRYLVKRTGEKVFLECVQDMDHENMFWYRQDPGLGLRLIYFSYDVKMKEKGDIPEGYSVSREKKERFSLILESASTNQTSMYLCASSSSGVLPLNTGELFFGEGSRLTVL.

Written as DNA, the CDR3 is TGTGCCAGCAGTACAGGGTTTAGCACAGATACGCAGTATTTT. It is translated as CASSTGFSTDTQYF. The chain couples TRBV27 to TRBJ2-3; possibly TRBD1 for D (6 bases). The CDR3 runs 14 residues. Germline values: CDR1 MNHEY, CDR2 SMNVEV (reference sequence). Trimming removed 5 bases at V and 0 bases at J, with 9 bases between.

The rearrangement uses TRBV29-1 and TRBJ2-3; TRBD2 agrees at 9 bases. The germline gives CDR1 SQVTM, CDR2 ANQGSEA. The CDR3 covers 14 residues. The V segment lost 6 bases and the J segment 2 bases; nucleotides outside the gene matches: 6. The CDR3 sequence: CSVPGTSNTDTQYF. The DNA of the CDR3 is TGCAGCGTCCCCGGGACTAGCAACACAGATACGCAGTATTTT.

This chain links TRBV19 with TRBJ1-2, with D hard to call. CDR3 length: 14 amino acids. The V and J ends lost 0 bases and 4 bases respectively, with 9 bases between them. Per germline, CDR1 LNHDA and CDR2 SQIVND (reference sequence). CDR3 loop: CASSIDLRAYGYTF. CDR3 bases: TGTGCCAGTAGTATAGACTTGAGGGCCTATGGCTACACCTTC.

The rearrangement links TRBV5-1 to TRBJ2-7, with D perhaps TRBD1 (6 bases). Looked up from germline, CDR1 is SGHRS and CDR2 is YFSETQ. This CDR3 is built from 15 residues. V was trimmed by 0 bases and J by 2 bases, leaving 12 bases between them. This CDR3 is CASSLETRGTYEQYF. The CDR3 DNA sequence: TGCGCCAGCAGCTTGGAAACTAGGGGGACCTACGAGCAGTACTTC. Full variable domain (rest looked up from reference TRBV5-1 and TRBJ2-7): KAGVTQTPRYLIKTRGQQVTLSCSPISGHRSVSWYQQTPGQGLQFLFEYFSETQRNKGNFPGRFSGRQFSNSRSEMNVSTLELGDSALYLCASSLETRGTYEQYFGPGTRLTVT.

The rearrangement joins TRBV20-1 to TRBJ1-1; TRBD1 agrees at 8 bases. CDR1 is DFQATT, CDR2 SNEGSKA, per germline (reference sequence). The length of the CDR3 is 11 residues. The CDR3 region has the DNA TGCAGCGGCGTGACAGGGGATGAAGCTTTCTTT. Its translation is CSGVTGDEAFF.

The V and J genes are TRBV28 and TRBJ1-5; D remains ambiguous. The CDR3 loop spans 12 amino acids. The germline V gene encodes CDR1 MDHEN and CDR2 SYDVKM. Trimming removed 4 bases at V and 9 bases at J, with 10 bases between. DNA for the CDR3: TGTGCCAGCAGTTCTCCCGCGGGGCCCCAGCATTTT. Protein product: CASSSPAGPQHF.

The CDR3, as DNA: TGTGCCAGCAGCAACAATCGCGGGACTAGCTACACCTACGAGCAGTACTTC. Translation: CASSNNRGTSYTYEQYF. V is TRBV11-2 and J is TRBJ2-7, with TRBD2 identical over 9 bases. V gave up 5 bases and J gave up 2 bases; unmatched junction bases: 13. The CDR3 extends over 17 amino acids. Per the germline V gene, CDR1 is SGHAT and CDR2 is FQNNGV.

CDR3 coding DNA: TGTGCCAGCAGCGTAGGGACAGGGGATAATTCACCCCTCCACTTT. Translation gives CASSVGTGDNSPLHF. V gene TRBV6-1 combines with J gene TRBJ1-6; 10 bases are a match to TRBD1. Germline CDR1 and CDR2: MNHNS and SASEGT. V was pared by 6 bases and J by 5 bases, with 4 bases of the junction left unmatched. The CDR3 covers 15 residues.

V usage is TRBV5-6 and J usage is TRBJ1-5; TRBD1 matches at 8 bases. The V gene's germline CDR1 is SGHDT and CDR2 YYEEEE. With V trimmed by 3 bases and J by 0 bases, 14 bases remained unmatched. This CDR3 has 19 amino acids. This CDR3 is CASSSLGTGQGDSNQPQHF. The DNA for the CDR3 is TGTGCCAGCAGCTCTTTGGGGACTGGACAGGGCGATAGCAATCAGCCCCAGCATTTT. Looking up the rest from reference TRBV5-6 and TRBJ1-5 gives the full variable domain: DAGVTQSPTHLIKTRGQQVTLRCSPKSGHDTVSWYQQALGQGPQFIFQYYEEEERQRGNFPDRFSGHQFPNYSSELNVNALLLGDSALYLCASSSLGTGQGDSNQPQHFGDGTRLSIL.

The V gene is TRBV12-5, the J gene TRBJ1-6, with D possibly matching TRBD1 (6 bases). V lost 7 bases and J lost 15, with 16 bases in between. Germline V gene lookup returns CDR1 LGHNT and CDR2 FRNRAP. The CDR3 spans 12 residues. This CDR3 reads CASVRQDGLLHF. DNA of the CDR3: TGTGCTAGTGTCCGACAGGACGGGCTCCTCCACTTT.

The chain has TRBV27 and TRBJ2-3; no firm D call. The V gene's germline CDR1 is MNHEY and CDR2 SMNVEV (reference sequence). V lost 2 bases and J 6 bases, leaving 9 bases between the germline ends. This CDR3 region has 13 residues. The CDR3 DNA is TGTGCCAGCAGTTTACTAGACGCGGATACGCAGTATTTT. It translates to CASSLLDADTQYF.